The rows below give T cell receptor beta chains drawn from one sample of a study of CD8 T cells in Susac syndrome. A single record per CDR3 protein comes from TCRdb applying MiXCR to the immunoSEQ multiplex PCR reads. The sample lists roughly 250,000 distinct CDR3 sequences, 90% to 97% occurring once. Sequencing was performed on CD4+ T cells from PBMCs. Receptors were obtained from a human donor with Susac syndrome. Both conserved end residues are part of each CDR3. D genes are given only for firm matches.

V gene	D gene	J gene	CDR3 protein
TRBV30	-	TRBJ1-1	CAWSVGQPNTEAFF
TRBV11-2	-	TRBJ1-4	CASSLDLDLAEKLFF
TRBV7-9	-	TRBJ2-6	CASSPRGLRDVLTF
TRBV5-1	TRBD2	TRBJ2-1	CASSFLAGEGANEQFF
TRBV21-1	-	TRBJ2-5	CASSKAQGGETQYF
TRBV19	-	TRBJ1-2	CASSINAQGDGYTF
TRBV29-1	TRBD1	TRBJ2-5	CSVRGQPRETQYF
TRBV9	-	TRBJ2-3	CASSHPRGGTSDTQYF
TRBV7-3	-	TRBJ2-2	CASSLRGVTGELFF
TRBV12-3/TRBV12-4	-	TRBJ1-5	CASRPPDQPQHF
TRBV7-9	TRBD1	TRBJ1-2	CASSLSGGQGSNGYTF
TRBV15	-	TRBJ1-2	CATSRDFARDGYTF
TRBV5-4	-	TRBJ2-1	CASSLAGTSPLNEQFF
TRBV21-1	-	TRBJ2-1	CASSNGLADYNEQFF
TRBV13	-	TRBJ1-5	CASSLGKPVGNQPQHF
TRBV4-1	-	TRBJ2-3	CASSQDQPRGGTQYF
TRBV20-1	-	TRBJ1-4	CSARTLTPTNEKLFF